This entry concerns a single T cell receptor (beta chain). Its specificity is not known. CD4+ T cells from unexposed donors were obtained before the COVID-19 pandemic (2011-2018). The cells were cultured for 9 to 11 days before CD4+ T cells were isolated. This sample was included in a study of CD4 T cells in relation to SARS-CoV-2 and coronaviruses. This CDR3 is 14 amino acids long. V shed 1 base and J shed 2 bases, with 9 bases lying between them. Per the germline V gene, CDR1 is LNHDA and CDR2 is SQIVND (reference sequence). Here immunoSEQ multiplex PCR was the method, and the copy in TCRdb shows in-frame clones only, minus some. This table holds around 25,000 clones, 76% found once.

This chain connects TRBV19 to TRBJ2-7, with no clear D. This TCR derives from a human donor in good health. The sequenced sample consisted of CD4+ T cells from PBMCs, cultured in vitro. CDR3 nucleotide sequence: TGTGCCAGTAGTATAGCCCAGGAAGCCTACGAGCAGTACTTC. Amino acids: CASSIAQEAYEQYF.